This section outlines one TCR beta chain sequence together with its context. As yet, its antigen is unknown. TCRdb recomputed calls from the reads with MiXCR, one row per CDR3 protein. Of roughly 230,000 distinct CDR3 sequences listed, about 15% are singletons. The V end lost 3 bases, the J end lost 4 bases, and 11 bases lay between the germline ends. The germline V gene encodes CDR1 SGHNT and CDR2 YYREEE (reference sequence). CDR3 length: 14 amino acids. The data derive from a study of T cell repertoires in cytomegalovirus infection. Study information: In public TCR beta signatures, there were indications of both CMV infection and matching HLA type.

Study-level results: HLA-C-restricted, CMV-specific TCR beta clonotypes were dominant ex vivo. The cumulative frequency of public TCR beta families identified carriers of CMV plus the relevant HLA.

This chain connects TRBV5-4 to TRBJ2-1; perhaps TRBD1 as D (7 bases). The sequencing sample was made of CD8+ T cells from PBMCs. This clonotype originated in a human donor in good health (CMV status not recorded). Some clones in this sample may be carry-over from other donors' samples. This CDR3 reads CASSWDSGYNEQFF. CDR3 nucleotide sequence: TGTGCCAGCAGCTGGGACAGCGGGTACAATGAGCAGTTCTTC.